There are many counts of the clone carrying this T cell receptor (beta chain). Construction of TCR beta libraries relied on iRepertoire HTBI primers and on Arm-PCR targeting CDR3 regions. TCRdb itself ran the multiplex PCR reads through MiXCR, one entry per CDR3 protein. The repertoire holds 360,000 or so distinct CDR3 sequences, with approximately 23% as singletons. Noted time point: persistent/refractory GD, antithyroid drugs over 5 years with positive TRAb. PBMC RNA served as the TCR library source. This sample is drawn from a study of regulatory T cells in long-lasting Graves disease. Germline trimming cut 4 bases from V and 7 bases from J; bases unmatched to any gene: 10. The CDR3 has 14 residues. Germline values: CDR1 MDHEN, CDR2 SYDVKM.

The TCR comes from a woman in her 40s with Graves disease. Source: peripheral blood mononuclear cells (PBMCs), taken when the disease was refractory, from a patient treated with antithyroid drugs. The chain combines TRBV28 with TRBJ2-7; 7 bases map to TRBD2. DNA of the CDR3: TGTGCCAGCAGTTCGGGAGGCCCTCGGAGGGAGCAGTACTTC. The encoded protein is CASSSGGPRREQYF.